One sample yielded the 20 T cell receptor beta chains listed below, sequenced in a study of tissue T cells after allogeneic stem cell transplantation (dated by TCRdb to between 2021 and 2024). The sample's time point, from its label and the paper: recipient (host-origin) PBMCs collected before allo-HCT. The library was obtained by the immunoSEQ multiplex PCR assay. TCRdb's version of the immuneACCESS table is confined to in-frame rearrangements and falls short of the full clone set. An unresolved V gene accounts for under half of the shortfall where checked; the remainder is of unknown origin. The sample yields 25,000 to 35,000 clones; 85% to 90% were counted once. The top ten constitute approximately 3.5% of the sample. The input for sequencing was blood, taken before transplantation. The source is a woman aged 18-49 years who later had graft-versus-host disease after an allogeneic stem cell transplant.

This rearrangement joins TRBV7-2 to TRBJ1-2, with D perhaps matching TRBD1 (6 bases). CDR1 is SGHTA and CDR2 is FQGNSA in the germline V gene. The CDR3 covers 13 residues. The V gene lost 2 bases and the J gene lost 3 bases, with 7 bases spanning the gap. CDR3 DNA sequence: TGTGCCAGCAGCTTAAGACAGGACTATGGCTACACCTTC. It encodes CASSLRQDYGYTF.

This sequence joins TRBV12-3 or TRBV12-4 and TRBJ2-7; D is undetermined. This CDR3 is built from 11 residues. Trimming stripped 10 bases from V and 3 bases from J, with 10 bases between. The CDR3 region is CATGWGYEQYF. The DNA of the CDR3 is TGTGCCACCGGCTGGGGCTACGAGCAGTACTTC.

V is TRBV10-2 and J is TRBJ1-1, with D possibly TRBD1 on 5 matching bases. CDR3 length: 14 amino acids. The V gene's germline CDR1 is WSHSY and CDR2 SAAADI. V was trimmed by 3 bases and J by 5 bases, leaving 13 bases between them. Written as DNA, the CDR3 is TGCGCCAGCAGTGACGGGACGTGGAGGACTGAAGCTTTCTTT. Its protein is CASSDGTWRTEAFF.

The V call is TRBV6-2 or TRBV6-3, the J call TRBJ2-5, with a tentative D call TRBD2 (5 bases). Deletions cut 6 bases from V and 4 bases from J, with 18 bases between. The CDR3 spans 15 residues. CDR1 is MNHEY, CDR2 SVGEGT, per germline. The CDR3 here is CASSGGLSFGETQYF. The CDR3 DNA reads TGTGCCAGCAGCGGCGGGTTATCTTTCGGAGAGACCCAGTACTTC.

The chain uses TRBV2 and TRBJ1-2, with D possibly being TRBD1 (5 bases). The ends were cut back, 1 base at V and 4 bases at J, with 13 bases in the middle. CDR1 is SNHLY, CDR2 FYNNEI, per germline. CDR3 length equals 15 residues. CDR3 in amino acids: CASSEGTPGAYGYTF. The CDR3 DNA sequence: TGTGCCAGCAGTGAAGGTACACCCGGGGCCTATGGCTACACCTTC.

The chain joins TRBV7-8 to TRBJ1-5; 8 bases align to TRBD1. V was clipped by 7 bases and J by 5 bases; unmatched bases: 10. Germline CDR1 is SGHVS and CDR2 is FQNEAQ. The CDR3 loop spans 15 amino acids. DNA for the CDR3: TGTGCCAGCACCCCGAGGACAGGGCGGGATCAGCCCCAGCATTTT. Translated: CASTPRTGRDQPQHF. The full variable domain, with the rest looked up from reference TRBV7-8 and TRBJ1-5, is GAGVSQSPRYKVAKRGQDVALRCDPISGHVSLFWYQQALGQGPEFLTYFQNEAQLDKSGLPSDRFFAERPEGSVSTLKIQRTQQEDSAVYLCASTPRTGRDQPQHFGDGTRLSIL.

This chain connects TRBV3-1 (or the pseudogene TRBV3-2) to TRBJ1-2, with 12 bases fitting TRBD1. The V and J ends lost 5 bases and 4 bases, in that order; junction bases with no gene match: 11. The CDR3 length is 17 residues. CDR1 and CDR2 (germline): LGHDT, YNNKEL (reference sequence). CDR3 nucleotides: TGTGCCAGCAGCGCACCCGGGACAGGGGGCGCGAGCTATGGCTACACCTTC. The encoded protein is CASSAPGTGGASYGYTF.

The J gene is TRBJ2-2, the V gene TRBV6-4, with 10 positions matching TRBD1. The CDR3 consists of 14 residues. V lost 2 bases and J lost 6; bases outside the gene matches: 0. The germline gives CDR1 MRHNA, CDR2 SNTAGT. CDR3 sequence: CASSDGQGAGELFF. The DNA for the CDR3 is TGTGCCAGCAGTGACGGACAGGGGGCCGGGGAGCTGTTTTTT.

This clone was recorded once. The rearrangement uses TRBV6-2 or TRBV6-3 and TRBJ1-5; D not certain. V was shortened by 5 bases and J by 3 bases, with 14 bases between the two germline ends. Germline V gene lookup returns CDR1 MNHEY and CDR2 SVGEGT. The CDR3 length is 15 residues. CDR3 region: CASSRPQSVNQPQHF. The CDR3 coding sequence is TGTGCCAGCAGTCGACCCCAGTCCGTCAATCAGCCCCAGCATTTT.

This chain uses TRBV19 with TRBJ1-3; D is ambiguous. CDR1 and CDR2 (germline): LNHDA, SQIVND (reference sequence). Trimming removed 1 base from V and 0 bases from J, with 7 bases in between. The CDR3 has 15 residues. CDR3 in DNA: TGTGCCAGTAGTATAGGTCGGGCCTCTGGAAACACCATATATTTT. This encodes CASSIGRASGNTIYF. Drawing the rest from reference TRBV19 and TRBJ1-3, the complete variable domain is DGGITQSPKYLFRKEGQNVTLSCEQNLNHDAMYWYRQDPGQGLRLIYYSQIVNDFQKGDIAEGYSVSREKKESFPLTVTSAQKNPTAFYLCASSIGRASGNTIYFGEGSWLTVV.

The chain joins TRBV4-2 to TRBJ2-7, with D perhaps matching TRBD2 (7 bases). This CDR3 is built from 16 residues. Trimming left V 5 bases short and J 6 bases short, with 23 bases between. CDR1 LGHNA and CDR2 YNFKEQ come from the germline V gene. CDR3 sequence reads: CASSLGGGKRSGEQYF. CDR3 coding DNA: TGTGCCAGCAGCTTAGGGGGGGGGAAGAGGTCGGGCGAGCAGTACTTC.

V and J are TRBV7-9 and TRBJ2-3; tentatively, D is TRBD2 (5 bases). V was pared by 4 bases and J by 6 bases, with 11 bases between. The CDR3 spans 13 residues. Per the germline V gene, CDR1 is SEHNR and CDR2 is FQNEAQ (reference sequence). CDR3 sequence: CASSSLGRDTQYF. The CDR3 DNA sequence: TGTGCCAGCAGCTCACTAGGTCGGGATACGCAGTATTTT.

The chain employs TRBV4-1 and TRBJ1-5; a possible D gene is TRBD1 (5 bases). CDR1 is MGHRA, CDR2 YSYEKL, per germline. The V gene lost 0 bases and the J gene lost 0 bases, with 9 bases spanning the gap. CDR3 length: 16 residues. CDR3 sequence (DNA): TGCGCCAGCAGCCAAGAATCCGGACATAGCAATCAGCCCCAGCATTTT. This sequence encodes CASSQESGHSNQPQHF.

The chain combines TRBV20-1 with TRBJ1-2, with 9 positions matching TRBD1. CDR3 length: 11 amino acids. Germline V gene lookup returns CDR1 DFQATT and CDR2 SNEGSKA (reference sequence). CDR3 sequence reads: CRSDRGYGYTF. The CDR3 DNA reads TGCAGGTCGGACAGGGGCTATGGCTACACCTTC.

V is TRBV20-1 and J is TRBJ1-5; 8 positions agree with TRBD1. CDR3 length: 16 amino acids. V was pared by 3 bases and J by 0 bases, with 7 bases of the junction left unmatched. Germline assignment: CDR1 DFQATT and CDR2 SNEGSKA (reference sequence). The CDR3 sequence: CSASAGGYNSNQPQHF. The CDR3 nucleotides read TGCAGTGCTAGTGCAGGGGGCTATAATAGCAATCAGCCCCAGCATTTT.

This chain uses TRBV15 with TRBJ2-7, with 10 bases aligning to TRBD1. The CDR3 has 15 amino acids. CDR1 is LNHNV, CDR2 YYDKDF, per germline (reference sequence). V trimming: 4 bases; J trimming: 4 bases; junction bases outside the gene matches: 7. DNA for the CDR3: TGTGCCACCAGCATTGGGACAGGGGTTGAGTACGAGCAGTACTTC. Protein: CATSIGTGVEYEQYF.

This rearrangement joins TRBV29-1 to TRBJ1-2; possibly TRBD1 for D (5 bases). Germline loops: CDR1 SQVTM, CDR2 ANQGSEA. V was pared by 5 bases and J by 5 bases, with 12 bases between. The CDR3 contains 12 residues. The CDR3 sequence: CSVPGTEYGYTF. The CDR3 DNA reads TGCAGCGTTCCCGGGACCGAATATGGCTACACCTTC.

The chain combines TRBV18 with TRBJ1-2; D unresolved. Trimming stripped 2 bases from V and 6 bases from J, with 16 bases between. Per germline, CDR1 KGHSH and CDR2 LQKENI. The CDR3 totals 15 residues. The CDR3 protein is CASSPFNGGSDGYTF. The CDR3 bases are TGTGCCAGCTCACCATTCAACGGTGGGTCCGATGGCTACACCTTC.

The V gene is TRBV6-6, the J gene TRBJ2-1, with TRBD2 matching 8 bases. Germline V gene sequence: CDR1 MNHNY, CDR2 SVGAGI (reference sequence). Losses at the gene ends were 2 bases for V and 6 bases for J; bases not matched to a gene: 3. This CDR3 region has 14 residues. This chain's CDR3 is CASSYTGTSNEQFF. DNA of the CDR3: TGTGCCAGCAGTTACACCGGGACTAGCAATGAGCAGTTCTTC.

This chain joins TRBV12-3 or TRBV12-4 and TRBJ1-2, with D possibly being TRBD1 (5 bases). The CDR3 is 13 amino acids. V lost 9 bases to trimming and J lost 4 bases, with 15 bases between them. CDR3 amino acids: CASLLGRGYGYTF. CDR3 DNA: TGTGCCAGTCTTTTGGGGAGGGGCTATGGCTACACCTTC.